This TCR beta chain came from a study of CD8 T cells in Susac syndrome. Study-wide findings and caveats: The study conceded that its TCR sequencing and HLA analysis involved relatively few individuals.

The RNA, about 0.5 to 1 ug, was put through reverse transcription using random hexamers. By means of immunoSEQ multiplex PCR, TCR beta CDR3 spanning 54 Vbeta and 13 Jbeta underwent amplification. One entry per CDR3 protein results from TCRdb running MiXCR on the immunoSEQ multiplex PCR reads. The table includes approximately 140,000 distinct CDR3 sequences, 85% to 95% detected once. TCR beta sequences were obtained from blood CD8+ and CD4+ T cells. Negative isolation was used for CD8+ and CD4+ T cells, and FACS enrichment was applied to TEMRA cells. V was cut by 0 bases and J by 1 base, with 15 bases left in between. Germline V gene data show CDR1 as MGHRA and CDR2 as YSYEKL. The CDR3 consists of 17 residues. A word on this clonotype: Its cognate antigen is unknown.

The chain employs TRBV4-1 and TRBJ2-5; no reliable D call. Sequences were obtained from CD4+ T cells from PBMCs. This receptor was obtained from a human donor with multiple sclerosis. The DNA of the CDR3 is TGCGCCAGCAGCCAAGAGCCGACCAGTCTCCTCCAAGAGACCCAGTACTTC. Translation gives CASSQEPTSLLQETQYF.